This TCR beta chain is drawn from a study of cytomegalovirus exposure and HLA in healthy donors. It was with 60 Vbeta and 13 Jbeta primers that the PCR ran. Clones were sequenced by immunoSEQ multiplex PCR, and TCRdb holds only the in-frame ones, with some missing. The table records approximately 170,000 clones, about three quarters of them present only once. This clone is a singleton in its sample. Its matching antigen is unknown. This CDR3 is 14 amino acids long. Germline trimming cut 6 bases from V and 2 bases from J; bases unmatched to any gene: 9. Germline-derived CDR1 and CDR2 are SQVTM and ANQGSEA. General study points: Using a false discovery rate of 0.05, a later analysis showed that 15,000 to 20,000 TCR beta sequences were associated with HLA alleles. Reported performance of the classifier showed diagnosis of cytomegalovirus status with high specificity and sensitivity. A missense variant in DCLRE1C was later tied to TCR beta V- and J-gene trimming. With DRB1 most and HLA-C fewest, TCR association rates differed between HLA loci in a later analysis.

The sequencing input was PBMCs. The rearrangement uses TRBV29-1 and TRBJ1-2, with 7 bases matching TRBD1. The clonotype originates from a woman aged 40 to 50 in good health and CMV-seropositive. This chain's CDR3 is CSVTKGTENYGYTF. In nucleotides, the CDR3 is TGCAGCGTAACTAAGGGGACAGAGAACTATGGCTACACCTTC.